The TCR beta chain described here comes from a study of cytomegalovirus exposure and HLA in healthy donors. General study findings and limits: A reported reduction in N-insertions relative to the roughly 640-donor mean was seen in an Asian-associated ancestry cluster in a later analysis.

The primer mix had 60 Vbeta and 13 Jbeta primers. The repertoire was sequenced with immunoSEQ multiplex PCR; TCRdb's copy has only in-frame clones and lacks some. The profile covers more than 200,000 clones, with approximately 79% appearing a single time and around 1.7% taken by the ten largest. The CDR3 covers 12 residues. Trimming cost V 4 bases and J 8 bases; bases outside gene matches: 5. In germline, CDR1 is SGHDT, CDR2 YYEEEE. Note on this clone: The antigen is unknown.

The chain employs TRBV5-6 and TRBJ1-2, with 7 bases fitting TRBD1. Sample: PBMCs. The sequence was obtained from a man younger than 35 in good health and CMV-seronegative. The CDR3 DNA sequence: TGTGCCAGCAGCCCAACAGGGGAAGGCTACACCTTC. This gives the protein CASSPTGEGYTF.